This note documents a single T cell receptor beta chain sequence. Its antigen has not been determined. There are no base qualities to consult, and no much larger clone falls within one base. These data originate in a study of cytomegalovirus exposure and HLA in healthy donors (dated by TCRdb to 2016 to 2017). With respect to the entire study: According to a later analysis, one platform produced both the roughly 130 validation repertoires and the 666 repertoires of the first cohort. The study was designed to test whether signatures of past pathogen exposure could be identified by cataloging public T cell receptors. To predict cytomegalovirus infection status, the study brought together high-throughput TCR immunosequencing, statistical association of individual TCRs with disease status, and machine learning. In addition to the first cohort of about 650 subjects, a separate validation cohort of 120 different subjects was used.

General study outcomes and caveats: The authors suggested that the approach could potentially be extended to other disease states and immunological phenotypes. Most TCR sequences were seen in very few donors, while some public TCRs were found in many individuals. Of the cluster scores, about 94% were above 0 in a later analysis, which found that TCRs clustered in the first cohort also tended to co-occur in the approximately 110 validation repertoires. A total of 150 to 200 TCR beta chains were listed by the study as associated with cytomegalovirus. In both the original and validation cohorts, the classifier was reported to diagnose cytomegalovirus status with high specificity and sensitivity. All 120 repertoires were used to score co-occurrence in the validation cohort in a later analysis, because that analysis had no HLA typing for the cohort. In vitro tests confirmed that a few of the cytomegalovirus-associated TCR beta chains recognize cytomegalovirus antigens.

The donors were included in the validation cohort of some 110 subjects, a group kept apart from the approximately 700-subject first cohort. The trim is 8 bases for V and 5 bases for J, with a gap of 10 bases between the germline ends. The germline V gene sets CDR1 to MNHNS and CDR2 to SASEGT. The CDR3 numbers 12 residues from cysteine through phenylalanine. The CDR3 DNA has 36 bases and is translated from base 1. Libraries were prepared through the immunoSEQ multiplex PCR assay. On the study's bioinformatics: A statistical classification framework was developed to diagnose cytomegalovirus status using the catalog of TCR beta chain sequences. Not all clones reach the TCRdb copy of this immuneACCESS table, which keeps in-frame sequences only. Checked studies attribute under half of the gap to unresolved V genes and leave the rest unexplained. V and J calls and clone size are copied from that table; D and trimming were computed from the DNA. Across this sample there are over 200,000 clones, with around nine tenths seen only once. The ten largest make up about 2.9% of the sample.

The chain employs TRBV6-1 and TRBJ2-1; tentative D gene TRBD1, with 5 bases matching. Sequences were obtained from PBMCs. This TCR was recovered from a woman aged 18-35 years in good health and CMV-seronegative. The CDR3 reads as follows: CASAGYHNEQFF. The DNA sequence is TGTGCCAGCGCAGGGTACCACAATGAGCAGTTCTTC.